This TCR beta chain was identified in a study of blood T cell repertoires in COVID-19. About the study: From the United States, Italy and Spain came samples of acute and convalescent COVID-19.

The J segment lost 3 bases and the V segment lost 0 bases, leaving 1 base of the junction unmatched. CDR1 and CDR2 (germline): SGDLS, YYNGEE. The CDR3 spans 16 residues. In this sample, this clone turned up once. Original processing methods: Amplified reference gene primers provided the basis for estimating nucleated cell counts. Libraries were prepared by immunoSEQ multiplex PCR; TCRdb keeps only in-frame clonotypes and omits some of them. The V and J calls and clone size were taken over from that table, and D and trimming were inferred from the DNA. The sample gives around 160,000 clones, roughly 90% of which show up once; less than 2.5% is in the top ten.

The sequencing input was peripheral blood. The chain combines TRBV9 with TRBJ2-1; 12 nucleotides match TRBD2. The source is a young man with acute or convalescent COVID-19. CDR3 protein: CASSVGLAGVYNEQFF. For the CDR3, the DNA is TGTGCCAGCAGCGTAGGACTAGCGGGGGTCTACAATGAGCAGTTCTTC. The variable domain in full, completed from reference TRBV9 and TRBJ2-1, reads DSGVTQTPKHLITATGQRVTLRCSPRSGDLSVYWYQQSLDQGLQFLIQYYNGEERAKGNILERFSAQQFPDLHSELNLSSLELGDSALYFCASSVGLAGVYNEQFFGPGTRLTVL.